One sample yielded the 10 T cell receptor beta chains listed below, sequenced in a study of blood T cell repertoires in COVID-19. Repertoires were generated with immunoSEQ multiplex PCR, while TCRdb's copy carries only in-frame clones and drops some. Of hundreds of thousands of clones in the sample, 87% were seen once. Material: peripheral blood. The receptors here all came from a woman aged 45 to 65 with COVID-19, enrolled during active disease.

The gene calls are TRBV5-8 and TRBJ1-5; no firm D call. The CDR3 consists of 14 residues. Germline CDR1 SGHTS, CDR2 YDEGEE. V shed 4 bases and J shed 3 bases, with 11 bases lying between them. CDR3 DNA sequence: TGTGCCAGCAGCCTACCGGGTTTCAATCAGCCCCAGCATTTT. It yields the protein CASSLPGFNQPQHF.

This clone was seen only a few times. The rearrangement uses TRBV18 and TRBJ2-7; D unclear. Germline lookup yields CDR1 KGHSH and CDR2 LQKENI. The CDR3 length is 13 residues. V lost 4 bases and J lost 6, with 13 bases in between. The CDR3 loop is CASSLLLGLEQYF. The CDR3 DNA follows: TGTGCCAGCTCACTCTTACTGGGCCTCGAGCAGTACTTC.

The CDR3 sequence is CASSSSDQPQHF. In DNA, the CDR3 is TGTGCCAGCAGCTCCTCCGATCAGCCCCAGCATTTT. The rearrangement uses TRBV7-6 and TRBJ1-5, with D unclear. There are 12 residues in the CDR3. Trimming cost V 4 bases and J 5 bases, with 6 bases left between them. Per germline, CDR1 SGHVS and CDR2 FNYEAQ.

The chain employs TRBV28 and TRBJ1-1; D gene ambiguous. The germline V and J ends were trimmed by 3 bases and 10 bases, with 12 bases remaining between them. Germline CDR1 MDHEN, CDR2 SYDVKM. The CDR3 consists of 12 residues. The chain's CDR3 is CASSLPGIGAFF. The DNA of the CDR3 is TGTGCCAGCAGTTTGCCGGGGATTGGAGCTTTCTTT.

This clone was seen a single time. The chain carries TRBV12-3 or TRBV12-4 and TRBJ1-1; D not certain. V was trimmed by 2 bases and J by 8 bases, leaving 9 bases between them. CDR3 length equals 12 residues. The CDR3 DNA is TGTGCCAGCAGTTTAAAATCGTCCGAAGCTTTCTTT. As protein: CASSLKSSEAFF.

The chain employs TRBV6-6 and TRBJ1-5, with 10 bases that match TRBD1. Germline V gene sequence: CDR1 MNHNY, CDR2 SVGAGI (reference sequence). The CDR3 runs to 16 residues. The junction had 9 bases not matched to a gene; V was cut back by 4 bases and J by 6 bases. The CDR3 DNA follows: TGTGCCAGCAGTTCGACGGACAGGGGGTCGGCTCAGCCCCAGCATTTT. Its translation is CASSSTDRGSAQPQHF.

This chain connects TRBV3-1 (or the pseudogene TRBV3-2) to TRBJ2-7; TRBD2 agrees at 8 bases. Looked up from germline, CDR1 is LGHDT and CDR2 is YNNKEL (reference sequence). J gave up 1 base and V 7 bases, and 9 bases lay outside the gene matches. This CDR3 has 15 residues. The CDR3 DNA reads as TGTGCCAGCACCCGGGCCCGGGAGGGATCCTACGAGCAGTACTTC. Translated: CASTRAREGSYEQYF.

This clone was seen a single time. The genes are TRBV5-1 and TRBJ2-5, with a weak D call TRBD1 (6 bases). From germline, CDR1 is SGHRS and CDR2 YFSETQ. There are 13 residues in the CDR3. V was clipped by 2 bases and J by 5 bases, with 10 bases between them. In DNA, the CDR3 is TGCGCCAGCAGCTTTGGGGGCGCGGAGACCCAGTACTTC. It translates to CASSFGGAETQYF.

The CDR3 sequence is CASSMGGGHTEAFF. DNA for the CDR3: TGTGCCAGTAGTATGGGGGGAGGGCACACTGAAGCTTTCTTT. The chain has TRBV19 and TRBJ1-1; possible D gene TRBD1, 5 bases. Germline loops: CDR1 LNHDA, CDR2 SQIVND (reference sequence). The germline V and J ends were trimmed by 3 bases and 3 bases, with 11 bases remaining between them. This CDR3 contains 14 residues.

This chain joins TRBV7-9 and TRBJ2-1; 7 bases fit TRBD2. This CDR3 comprises 17 residues. Germline-derived CDR1 and CDR2 are SEHNR and FQNEAQ (reference sequence). Trimming at V came to 4 bases and at J to 5 bases, leaving 14 bases not matched to a gene. CDR3 loop: CASSSPPGSGVHNEQFF. CDR3 nucleotide sequence: TGTGCCAGCAGCTCGCCTCCAGGGAGCGGGGTTCACAATGAGCAGTTCTTC.